These T cell receptor beta chains were read from a single sample in a study of early T cells in non-severe SARS-CoV-2 infection. TCRdb reprocessed the 5' RACE reads with MiXCR, giving one entry per CDR3 protein. Of some 77,000 distinct CDR3 sequences listed, about 17% are singletons. The sample taken for sequencing was whole blood. The receptors here all came from an adult who was a healthcare worker with PCR-confirmed SARS-CoV-2 infection or an uninfected control (not recorded which). Both conserved end residues are part of each CDR3. The D gene is left open where the match is weak. Expanded clones are given a class, and other clones once, few, many or no size at all.

v_gene	j_gene	abundance	d_gene	CDR3nt	CDR3aa
TRBV6-2/TRBV6-3	TRBJ1-1	.	.	TGTGCCAGCAGGCTGGACAGTATGAACACTGAAGCTTTCTTT	CASRLDSMNTEAFF
TRBV20-1	TRBJ2-7	.	TRBD2	TGCAGTGCTAACCGGCCGGGACTAGGAGACCGAGGGCAGTACTTC	CSANRPGLGDRGQYF
TRBV20-1	TRBJ2-7	medium-sized	.	TGCAGTGTGAGCCCTCTAGTCGAGCAGTACTTC	CSVSPLVEQYF
TRBV5-4	TRBJ2-7	.	.	TGTGCCAGCAGCTTGGGCGTAGCGGTAGCCTACGAGCAGTACTTC	CASSLGVAVAYEQYF
TRBV2	TRBJ1-5	once	.	TGTGCCAGCAGGGCCGGCGGGAATCAGCCCCAGCATTTT	CASRAGGNQPQHF
TRBV19	TRBJ1-2	many	.	TGTGCCAGTAGAAGGACCCCCGGTGACTATGGCTACACCTTC	CASRRTPGDYGYTF
TRBV29-1	TRBJ1-1	.	TRBD1	TGCAGCGCTCAGACAGGGGGCAGAACTGAAGCTTTCTTT	CSAQTGGRTEAFF
TRBV18	TRBJ1-1	few	.	TGTGCCAGCTCACCCCGGGAGGGGGGGATTAACGGTGGTGAAGCTTTCTTT	CASSPREGGINGGEAFF
TRBV5-1	TRBJ2-1	.	TRBD1	TGCGCCAGCAGCTTGGTTGGGACAGGGCTCCATGAGCAGTTCTTC	CASSLVGTGLHEQFF
TRBV9	TRBJ2-3	.	TRBD2	TGTGCCAGCAACCCCGGGGGGTCCACAGATACGCAGTATTTT	CASNPGGSTDTQYF
TRBV29-1	TRBJ2-2	few	.	TGCAGCGCCCGTCCTGGGGGGCGCGGCACCGGGGAGCTGTTTTTT	CSARPGGRGTGELFF
TRBV29-1	TRBJ2-1	few	.	TGCAGCGCCCTTAGCTGGGACCACAATGAGCAGTTCTTC	CSALSWDHNEQFF
TRBV18	TRBJ1-1	.	TRBD1	TGTGCCAGCTCAGAGGGGGCGGGGAACACTGAAGCTTTCTTT	CASSEGAGNTEAFF
TRBV11-2	TRBJ2-1	few	TRBD2	TGTGCCAGCAGCTGGGGACTATCCCCGACGGGTGAGCAGTTCTTC	CASSWGLSPTGEQFF